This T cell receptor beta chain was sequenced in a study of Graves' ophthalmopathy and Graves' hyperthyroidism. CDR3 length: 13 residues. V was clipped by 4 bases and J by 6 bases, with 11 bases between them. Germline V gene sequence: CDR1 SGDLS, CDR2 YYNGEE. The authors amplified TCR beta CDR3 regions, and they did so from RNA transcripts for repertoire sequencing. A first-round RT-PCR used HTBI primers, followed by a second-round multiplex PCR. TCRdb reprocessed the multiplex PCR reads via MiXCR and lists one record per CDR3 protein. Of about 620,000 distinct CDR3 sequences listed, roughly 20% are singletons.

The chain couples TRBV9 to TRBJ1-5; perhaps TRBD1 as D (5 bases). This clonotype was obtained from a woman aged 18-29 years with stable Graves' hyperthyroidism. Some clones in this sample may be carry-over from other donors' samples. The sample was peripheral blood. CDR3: CASSPGTFQPQHF. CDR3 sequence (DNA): TGTGCCAGCAGCCCCGGGACTTTTCAGCCCCAGCATTTT.